This TCR beta chain stems from a study of tumor and adjacent non-tumor tissue in lung cancer. Turning to the study itself: Patients were aged about 30 to 80, about 10 men and 5 women, stage I to III.

The CDR3 is 13 amino acids. The germline gives CDR1 MNHEY, CDR2 SVGAGI. Trimming removed 8 bases at V and 1 base at J, with 12 bases between. This clonotype was seen repeatedly, ten times or more. Its specificity is not known. Study conclusions and caveats: Tumor repertoires had a smaller top 100 clone share than normal lung.

No cell sorting was done before RNA was extracted from the tissue. Distant lung tissue was collected more than 3 cm away from the tumor edge. A modified ARM-PCR protocol with three rounds of nested PCR amplified TCRbeta. MiXCR, run by TCRdb on the multiplex PCR reads, gives a single entry per CDR3 protein. Of 50,000 or so distinct CDR3 sequences in the sample, about 70% were seen once. This receptor was identified in a woman aged 60-70 years with non-small cell lung cancer. The source material was distant non-tumor lung tissue. The rearrangement joins TRBV6-5 to TRBJ2-7; a weak D match, TRBD2 (6 bases). As DNA, the CDR3 is TGTGCCAGCGGGGCAGGGACTTCCTACGAGCAGTACTTC. It codes for CASGAGTSYEQYF.